The sample holds one count of the clone carrying this T cell receptor (beta chain). V lost 0 bases and J 5 bases, leaving 11 bases between the germline ends. The CDR3 has 14 amino acids. Germline V lookup: CDR1 SGHRS, CDR2 YFSETQ. A quantity of 0.5 to 1 ug RNA underwent reverse transcription using random hexamers. Via MiXCR, TCRdb re-called the immunoSEQ multiplex PCR reads, giving one row per CDR3 protein. The sample carries fewer than 250,000 distinct CDR3 sequences, about 93% recorded once. The data derive from a study of CD8 T cells in Susac syndrome. This rearrangement joins TRBV5-1 to TRBJ1-1; D is undetermined. Sample: CD4+ T cells from PBMCs. The TCR comes from a human donor in good health. This CDR3 reads CASSLERVKTEAFF. DNA for the CDR3: TGCGCCAGCAGCTTGGAGAGGGTAAAGACTGAAGCTTTCTTT.